One sample yielded the 21 T cell receptor beta chains listed below, sequenced in a study of blood T cell repertoires in COVID-19. The repertoire was sequenced with immunoSEQ multiplex PCR; TCRdb's copy has only in-frame clones and lacks some. The table shows almost 70,000 clones, with 79% occurring only once. The sequenced sample was peripheral blood. All receptors come from a man in his sixties with acute or convalescent COVID-19.

The rearrangement links TRBV6-9 to TRBJ2-3; 8 bases align to TRBD2. V lost 2 bases and J lost 3; bases outside the gene matches: 10. This CDR3 is built from 17 residues. CDR1 and CDR2 (germline): MNHGY, SVAAGI. The CDR3 reads CASSYPVKRGRTDTQYF. DNA for the CDR3: TGTGCCAGCAGTTATCCCGTAAAGCGGGGGCGAACAGATACGCAGTATTTT.

The genes are TRBV19 and TRBJ1-4; 8 bases fit TRBD1. The CDR3 runs 17 residues. The junction had 9 bases not matched to a gene; V was cut back by 4 bases and J by 2 bases. The germline V gene encodes CDR1 LNHDA and CDR2 SQIVND (reference sequence). Here the CDR3 DNA reads TGTGCCAGTAGTACATCAGACAGGGGAACGACTAATGAAAAACTGTTTTTT. This encodes CASSTSDRGTTNEKLFF.

The genes are TRBV30 and TRBJ2-7; 7 bases fit TRBD1. V shed 2 bases, J shed 3 bases, and the junction held 7 bases outside the gene matches. This CDR3 contains 14 residues. The germline CDR1 and CDR2 sequences are GTSNPN and SVGIG (reference sequence). CDR3 in amino acids: CAWSSRDRNYEQYF. The CDR3 DNA reads as TGTGCCTGGAGTTCCCGGGACAGAAACTACGAGCAGTACTTC.

The genes are TRBV15 and TRBJ1-1; D unclear. The CDR3 totals 14 residues. V lost 2 bases, J lost 7 bases, and 14 bases lay in between. From germline, CDR1 is LNHNV and CDR2 YYDKDF (reference sequence). In DNA form, the CDR3 reads TGTGCCACCAGCAGACTCGCCGGACTTATTGAAGCTTTCTTT. This translates into CATSRLAGLIEAFF.

This clone was recorded only once. This chain links TRBV9 with TRBJ2-3; weak D call: TRBD1 (6 bases). CDR3 size: 16 residues. V dropped 3 bases and J dropped 2 bases, with 16 bases sitting between them. Germline V CDR1 and CDR2: SGDLS, YYNGEE. The CDR3 DNA sequence: TGTGCCAGCAGCGAAGGGATACAGGGCTACACAGATACGCAGTATTTT. This sequence encodes CASSEGIQGYTDTQYF.

The J gene is TRBJ2-6, the V gene TRBV7-3, with D possibly being TRBD1 (6 bases). The CDR3 consists of 16 residues. Germline V gene sequence: CDR1 SGHTA, CDR2 FQGTGA. Between the trimmed V and J ends, which lost 5 bases and 2 bases, there was a span of 13 bases. CDR3 bases: TGTGCCAGCAGCAACTTCAGGGGCGCTGGGGCCAACGTCCTGACTTTC. Translating gives CASSNFRGAGANVLTF.

This chain links TRBV12-5 with TRBJ2-7, with D possibly TRBD2 on 5 matching bases. The germline CDR1 and CDR2 sequences are LGHNT and FRNRAP. Trimming stripped 9 bases from V and 4 bases from J, with 10 bases between. The CDR3 is 11 amino acids. In DNA, the CDR3 is TGTGCTAGGAACCGGGGATACGAGCAGTACTTC. Protein: CARNRGYEQYF.

This clone was seen only once. The CDR3 region is CASSISGGEQFF. Here the CDR3 DNA reads TGTGCCAGTAGTATTTCGGGGGGGGAGCAGTTCTTC. This chain links TRBV19 with TRBJ2-1; 8 bases map to TRBD2. Germline CDR1 and CDR2: LNHDA and SQIVND (reference sequence). V gave up 3 bases and J gave up 10 bases; unmatched junction bases: 2. The CDR3 length is 12 residues.

This sequence joins TRBV25-1 and TRBJ2-1, with a weak D call TRBD2 (6 bases). V was shortened by 0 bases and J by 5 bases, with 14 bases between the two germline ends. The germline CDR1 and CDR2 sequences are MGHDK and SYGVNS. The CDR3 covers 16 residues. This CDR3 reads CASSEYGGARNNEQFF. Written as DNA, the CDR3 is TGTGCCAGCAGTGAATATGGCGGGGCCAGAAACAATGAGCAGTTCTTC.

The V gene is TRBV29-1, the J gene TRBJ2-4, with a tentative D call TRBD2 (5 bases). The CDR3 loop spans 14 amino acids. Trimming took 7 bases from V and 2 from J, leaving 15 bases between them. Germline values: CDR1 SQVTM, CDR2 ANQGSEA. Written as DNA, the CDR3 is TGCAGCGCCGGTCTTGGAGGTTCCAAAAACATTCAGTACTTC. Protein: CSAGLGGSKNIQYF.

The chain combines TRBV18 with TRBJ1-5, with 7 bases lining up with TRBD1. CDR1 is KGHSH and CDR2 is LQKENI in the germline V gene. Trimming removed 4 bases from V and 2 bases from J; junction bases left unmatched: 8. The CDR3 consists of 16 residues. The DNA of the CDR3 is TGTGCCAGCTCACGACAGGGTTCCTGGGGCAATCAGCCCCAGCATTTT. It yields the protein CASSRQGSWGNQPQHF.

The rearrangement links TRBV27 to TRBJ1-2; no firm D call. In germline, CDR1 is MNHEY, CDR2 SMNVEV (reference sequence). The CDR3 sequence is 18 residues long. V gave up 3 bases and J gave up 4 bases, with 24 bases separating them. In nucleotides, the CDR3 is TGTGCCAGCAGTTTCAGGTGGGAGTGGGAAGGGAAACTCTATGGCTACACCTTC. Translated, it gives CASSFRWEWEGKLYGYTF.

The chain has TRBV6-5 and TRBJ2-5, with 7 bases matching TRBD1. After removal of 4 bases from V and 4 bases from J, the junction contained 6 bases not matched to a gene. The CDR3 sequence is 14 residues long. Germline V lookup: CDR1 MNHEY, CDR2 SVGAGI. The CDR3, as DNA: TGTGCCAGCAGTTTACAGGGGTATGGAGAGACCCAGTACTTC. Protein product: CASSLQGYGETQYF.

The V gene is TRBV6-4, the J gene TRBJ1-1, with D possibly TRBD1 on 6 matching bases. Germline V gene sequence: CDR1 MRHNA, CDR2 SNTAGT. V lost 5 bases and J 0 bases, leaving 19 bases between the germline ends. There are 17 residues in the CDR3. This CDR3 is CASSPQGTYGVNTEAFF. The DNA of the CDR3 is TGTGCCAGCAGTCCCCAGGGGACGTATGGGGTGAACACTGAAGCTTTCTTT.

This clone showed up just once. The J gene is TRBJ1-2, the V gene TRBV10-3, with TRBD1 matching 8 bases. V gave up 4 bases and J gave up 7 bases; unmatched junction bases: 5. The germline CDR1 and CDR2 sequences are ENHRY and SYGVKD. This CDR3 is 13 amino acids long. CDR3 coding DNA: TGTGCCATCAGTGGGACAGGGACAACTGGCTACACCTTC. Residues: CAISGTGTTGYTF.

The chain joins TRBV12-3 or TRBV12-4 to TRBJ2-1, with a tentative D call TRBD2 (6 bases). The CDR3 spans 12 residues. V shed 5 bases and J shed 10 bases, with 12 bases lying between them. The CDR3 sequence is CASSPVLAEQFF. The CDR3 DNA follows: TGTGCCAGCAGTCCCGTCCTAGCGGAGCAGTTCTTC.

The chain has TRBV7-6 and TRBJ2-7; D may be TRBD1 (6 bases). Trimming stripped 1 base from V and 0 bases from J, with 10 bases between. The CDR3 totals 15 residues. CDR1 SGHVS and CDR2 FNYEAQ come from the germline V gene. CDR3 sequence (DNA): TGTGCCAGCAGCTTAGAAGGGGGTACCTCCTACGAGCAGTACTTC. It translates to CASSLEGGTSYEQYF.

The chain uses TRBV7-2 and TRBJ1-3; possible D gene TRBD1, 6 bases. CDR3 size: 15 residues. Germline loops: CDR1 SGHTA, CDR2 FQGNSA. V shed 2 bases and J shed 6 bases, with 14 bases lying between them. CDR3 DNA: TGTGCCAGCAGCTTATACAGGACAGCGGAAAACACCATATATTTT. Its translation is CASSLYRTAENTIYF.

This chain links TRBV2 with TRBJ1-1, with D maybe TRBD1 (6 bases). V was cut by 6 bases and J by 5 bases, with 13 bases left in between. CDR3 length: 13 amino acids. From germline, CDR1 is SNHLY and CDR2 FYNNEI. DNA for the CDR3: TGTGCCAGCAGAGACCACGGGACAACTGAAGCTTTCTTT. Translating gives CASRDHGTTEAFF. Together with reference TRBV2 and TRBJ1-1, the CDR3 gives the full variable domain: EPEVTQTPSHQVTQMGQEVILRCVPISNHLYFYWYRQILGQKVEFLVSFYNNEISEKSEIFDDQFSVERPDGSNFTLKIRSTKLEDSAMYFCASRDHGTTEAFFGQGTRLTVV.

The chain links TRBV3-1 (or the pseudogene TRBV3-2) to TRBJ2-1; TRBD2 matches at 12 bases. Germline V CDR1 and CDR2: LGHDT, YNNKEL (reference sequence). CDR3 length equals 18 residues. Trimming cost V 1 base and J 4 bases; bases outside gene matches: 8. The DNA for the CDR3 is TGTGCCAGCAGCCAAGTCCCGCAGACTAGCGGGGGTTACAATGAGCAGTTCTTC. This codes for CASSQVPQTSGGYNEQFF.

In its sample, this clone was seen once. This chain links TRBV30 with TRBJ2-5, with TRBD1 matching 7 bases. The germline gives CDR1 GTSNPN, CDR2 SVGIG (reference sequence). J lost 1 base, V lost 0 bases, and 11 bases had no gene match. CDR3 length: 17 amino acids. The CDR3 here is CAWSVLGQIDVQETQYF. Here the CDR3 DNA reads TGTGCCTGGAGTGTATTGGGACAGATAGACGTCCAAGAGACCCAGTACTTC.